The subject of this entry is one T cell receptor (beta chain). In the authors' workflow: For nucleated cells, counts were estimated from reference gene primer amplification. Using immunoSEQ multiplex PCR, the repertoire was profiled, and TCRdb retains in-frame clones only, with some absent. The V and J calls and clone size are taken from that table; D and trimming were inferred from the DNA. The repertoire holds fewer than 150,000 clones, with about 87% as singletons. This CDR3 is 15 amino acids long. Trimming took 5 bases from V and 7 from J; bases not matched to a gene: 7. The germline gives CDR1 SGHTA, CDR2 FQGNSA. These data originate in a study of blood T cell repertoires in COVID-19. Study-wide background: Samples taken during acute and convalescent COVID-19 were collected in the United States, Italy and Spain. T cells, B-cell-depleted T cells, or PBMCs supplied cDNA or gDNA.

V gene TRBV7-2 combines with J gene TRBJ2-5, with 13 bases fitting TRBD2. The TCR sequence derives from a woman in her 40s with acute or convalescent COVID-19. Sequencing input: peripheral blood. This CDR3 reads CASSILAGGPGTQYF. The CDR3, as DNA: TGTGCCAGCAGCATACTAGCGGGAGGGCCGGGGACCCAGTACTTC.